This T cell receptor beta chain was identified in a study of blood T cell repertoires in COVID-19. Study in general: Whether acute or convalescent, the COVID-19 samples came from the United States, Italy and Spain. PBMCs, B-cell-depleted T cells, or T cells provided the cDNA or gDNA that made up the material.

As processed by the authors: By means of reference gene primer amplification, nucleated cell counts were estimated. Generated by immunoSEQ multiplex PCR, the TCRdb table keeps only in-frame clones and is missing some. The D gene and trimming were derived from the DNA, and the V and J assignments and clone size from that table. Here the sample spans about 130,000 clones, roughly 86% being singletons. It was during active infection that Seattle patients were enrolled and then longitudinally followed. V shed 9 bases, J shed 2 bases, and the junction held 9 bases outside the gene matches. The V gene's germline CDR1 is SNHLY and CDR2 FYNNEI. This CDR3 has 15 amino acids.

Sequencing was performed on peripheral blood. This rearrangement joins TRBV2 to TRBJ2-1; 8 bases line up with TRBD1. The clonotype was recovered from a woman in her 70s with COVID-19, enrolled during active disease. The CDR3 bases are TGTGCCAGTAAACCCGACAGGGGCCCCTACAATGAGCAGTTCTTC. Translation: CASKPDRGPYNEQFF.